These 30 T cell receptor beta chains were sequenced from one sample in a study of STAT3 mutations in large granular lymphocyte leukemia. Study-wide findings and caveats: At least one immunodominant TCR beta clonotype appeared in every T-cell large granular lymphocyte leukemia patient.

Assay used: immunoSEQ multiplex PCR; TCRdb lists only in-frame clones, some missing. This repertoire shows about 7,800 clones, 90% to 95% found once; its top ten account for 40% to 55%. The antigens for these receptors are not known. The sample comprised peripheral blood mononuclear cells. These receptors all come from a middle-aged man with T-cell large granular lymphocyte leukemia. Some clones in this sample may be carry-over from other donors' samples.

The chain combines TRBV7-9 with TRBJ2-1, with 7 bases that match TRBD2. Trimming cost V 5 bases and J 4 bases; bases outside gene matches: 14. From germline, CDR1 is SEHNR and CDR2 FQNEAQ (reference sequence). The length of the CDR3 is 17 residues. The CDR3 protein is CASSTPASGRGYNEQFF. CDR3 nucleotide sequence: TGTGCCAGCAGCACACCGGCCTCAGGGAGGGGATACAATGAGCAGTTCTTC.

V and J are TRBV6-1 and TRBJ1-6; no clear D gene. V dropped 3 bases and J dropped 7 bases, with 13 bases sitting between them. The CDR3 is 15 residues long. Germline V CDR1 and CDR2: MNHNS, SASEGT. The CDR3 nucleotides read TGTGCCAGCAGTGATGTCAGCCCACGAAATTCACCCCTCCACTTT. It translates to CASSDVSPRNSPLHF.

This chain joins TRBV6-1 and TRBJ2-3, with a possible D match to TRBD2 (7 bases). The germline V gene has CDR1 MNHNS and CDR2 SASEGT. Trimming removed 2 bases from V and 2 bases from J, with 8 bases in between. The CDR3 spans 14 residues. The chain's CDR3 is CASSERGATDTQYF. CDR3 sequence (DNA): TGTGCCAGCAGTGAACGGGGGGCCACAGATACGCAGTATTTT.

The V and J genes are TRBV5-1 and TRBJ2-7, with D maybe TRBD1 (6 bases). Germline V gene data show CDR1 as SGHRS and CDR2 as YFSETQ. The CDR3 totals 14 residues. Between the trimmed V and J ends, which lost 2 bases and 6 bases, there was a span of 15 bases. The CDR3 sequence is CASSLGRGSREQYF. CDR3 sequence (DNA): TGCGCCAGCAGCTTAGGCAGGGGTTCCCGCGAGCAGTACTTC.

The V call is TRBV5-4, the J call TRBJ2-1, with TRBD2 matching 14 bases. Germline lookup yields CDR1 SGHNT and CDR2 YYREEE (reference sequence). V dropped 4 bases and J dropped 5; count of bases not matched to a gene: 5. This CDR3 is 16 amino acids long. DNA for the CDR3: TGTGCCAGCAGCAGGGGGACTAGCGGGGGCCACAATGAGCAGTTCTTC. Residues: CASSRGTSGGHNEQFF.

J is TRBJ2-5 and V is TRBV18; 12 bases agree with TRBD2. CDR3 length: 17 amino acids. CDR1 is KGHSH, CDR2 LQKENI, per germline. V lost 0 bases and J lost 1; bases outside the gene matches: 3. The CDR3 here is CASSPPWTSGTQETQYF. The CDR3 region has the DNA TGTGCCAGCTCACCACCGTGGACTAGCGGGACCCAAGAGACCCAGTACTTC.

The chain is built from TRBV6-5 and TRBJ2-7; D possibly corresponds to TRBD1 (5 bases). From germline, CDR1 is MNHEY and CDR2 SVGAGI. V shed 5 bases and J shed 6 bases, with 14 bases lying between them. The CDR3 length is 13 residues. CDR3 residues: CASSPPQGGEQYF. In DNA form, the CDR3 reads TGTGCCAGCAGTCCCCCGCAGGGCGGCGAGCAGTACTTC.

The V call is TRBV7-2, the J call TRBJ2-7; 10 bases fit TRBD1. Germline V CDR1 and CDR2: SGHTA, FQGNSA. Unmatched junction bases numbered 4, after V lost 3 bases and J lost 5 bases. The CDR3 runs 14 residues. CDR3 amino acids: CASSFTTGGDEQYF. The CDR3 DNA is TGTGCCAGCAGCTTTACGACAGGGGGCGACGAGCAGTACTTC. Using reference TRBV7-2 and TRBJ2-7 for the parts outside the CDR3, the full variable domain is GAGVSQSPSNKVTEKGKDVELRCDPISGHTALYWYRQSLGQGLEFLIYFQGNSAPDKSGLPSDRFSAERTGGSVSTLTIQRTQQEDSAVYLCASSFTTGGDEQYFGPGTRLTVT.

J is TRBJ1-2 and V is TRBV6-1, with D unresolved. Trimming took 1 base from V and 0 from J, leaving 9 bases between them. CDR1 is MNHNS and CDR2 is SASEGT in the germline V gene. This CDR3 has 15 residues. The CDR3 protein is CASSEEYKANYGYTF. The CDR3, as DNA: TGTGCCAGCAGTGAAGAGTATAAAGCTAACTATGGCTACACCTTC.

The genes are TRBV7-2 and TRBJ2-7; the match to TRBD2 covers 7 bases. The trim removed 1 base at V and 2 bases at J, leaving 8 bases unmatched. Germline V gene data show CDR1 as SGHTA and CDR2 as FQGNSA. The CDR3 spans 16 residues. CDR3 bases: TGTGCCAGCAGCTTAGGGGGAAGCGGGGACCCCTACGAGCAGTACTTC. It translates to CASSLGGSGDPYEQYF. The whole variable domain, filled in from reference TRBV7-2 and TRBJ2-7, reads GAGVSQSPSNKVTEKGKDVELRCDPISGHTALYWYRQSLGQGLEFLIYFQGNSAPDKSGLPSDRFSAERTGGSVSTLTIQRTQQEDSAVYLCASSLGGSGDPYEQYFGPGTRLTVT.

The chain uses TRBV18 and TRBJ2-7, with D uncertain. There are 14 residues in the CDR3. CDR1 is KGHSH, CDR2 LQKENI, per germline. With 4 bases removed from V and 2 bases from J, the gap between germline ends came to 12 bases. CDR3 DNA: TGTGCCAGCTCACGGGCCATCCAGACCTACGAGCAGTACTTC. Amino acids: CASSRAIQTYEQYF.

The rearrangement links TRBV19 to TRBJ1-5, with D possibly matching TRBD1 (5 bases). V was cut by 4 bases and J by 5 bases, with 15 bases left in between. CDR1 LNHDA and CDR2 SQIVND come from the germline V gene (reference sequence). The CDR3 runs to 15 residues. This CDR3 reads CASSTQGGLYQPQHF. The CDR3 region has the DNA TGTGCCAGTAGTACCCAGGGTGGGCTTTATCAGCCCCAGCATTTT. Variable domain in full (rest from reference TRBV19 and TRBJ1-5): DGGITQSPKYLFRKEGQNVTLSCEQNLNHDAMYWYRQDPGQGLRLIYYSQIVNDFQKGDIAEGYSVSREKKESFPLTVTSAQKNPTAFYLCASSTQGGLYQPQHFGDGTRLSIL.

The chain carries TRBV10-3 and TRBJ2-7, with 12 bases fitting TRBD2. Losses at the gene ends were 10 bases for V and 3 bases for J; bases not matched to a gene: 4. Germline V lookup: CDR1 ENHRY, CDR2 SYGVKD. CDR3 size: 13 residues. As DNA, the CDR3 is TGTGCCACCTTGGGACTAGCGGGCTACGAGCAGTACTTC. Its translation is CATLGLAGYEQYF.

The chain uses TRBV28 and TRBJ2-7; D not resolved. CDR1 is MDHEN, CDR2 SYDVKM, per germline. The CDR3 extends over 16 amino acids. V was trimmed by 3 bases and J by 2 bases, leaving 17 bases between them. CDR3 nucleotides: TGTGCCAGCAGTTTTGCGTTAAACAGTCTCGCCTACGAGCAGTACTTC. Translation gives CASSFALNSLAYEQYF.

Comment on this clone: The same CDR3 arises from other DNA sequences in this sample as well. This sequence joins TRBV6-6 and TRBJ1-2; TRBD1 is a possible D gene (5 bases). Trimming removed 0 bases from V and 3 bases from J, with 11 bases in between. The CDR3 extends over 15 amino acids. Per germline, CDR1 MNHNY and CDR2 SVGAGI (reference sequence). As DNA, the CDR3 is TGTGCCAGCAGTTACTCGCCGGGGGGTGACTATGGCTACACCTTC. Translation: CASSYSPGGDYGYTF.

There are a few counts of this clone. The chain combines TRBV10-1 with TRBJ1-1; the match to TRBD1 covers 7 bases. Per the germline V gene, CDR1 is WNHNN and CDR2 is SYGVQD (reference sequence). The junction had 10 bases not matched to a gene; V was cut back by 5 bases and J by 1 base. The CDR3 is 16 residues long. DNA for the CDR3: TGCGCCAGCAGTATCCCACACAGGGGCCGGAACACTGAAGCTTTCTTT. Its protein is CASSIPHRGRNTEAFF.

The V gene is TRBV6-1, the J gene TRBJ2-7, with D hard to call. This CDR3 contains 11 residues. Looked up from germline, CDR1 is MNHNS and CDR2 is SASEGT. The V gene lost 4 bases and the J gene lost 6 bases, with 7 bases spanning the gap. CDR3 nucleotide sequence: TGTGCCAGCAGTGGATGGGGCGAGCAGTACTTC. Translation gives CASSGWGEQYF.

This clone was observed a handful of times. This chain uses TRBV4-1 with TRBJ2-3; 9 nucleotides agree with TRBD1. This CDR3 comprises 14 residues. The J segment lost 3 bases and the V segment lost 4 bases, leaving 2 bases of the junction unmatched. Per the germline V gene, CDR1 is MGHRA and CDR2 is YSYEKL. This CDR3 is CASSLGTGTDTQYF. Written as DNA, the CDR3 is TGCGCCAGCAGCCTAGGGACAGGGACAGATACGCAGTATTTT.

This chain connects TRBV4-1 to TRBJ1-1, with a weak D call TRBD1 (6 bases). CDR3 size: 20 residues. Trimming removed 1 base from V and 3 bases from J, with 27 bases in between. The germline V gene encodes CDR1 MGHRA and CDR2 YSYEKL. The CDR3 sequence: CASSQVGLLRMGAGDTEAFF. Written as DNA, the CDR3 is TGCGCCAGCAGCCAAGTGGGACTACTCCGCATGGGGGCAGGGGACACTGAAGCTTTCTTT.

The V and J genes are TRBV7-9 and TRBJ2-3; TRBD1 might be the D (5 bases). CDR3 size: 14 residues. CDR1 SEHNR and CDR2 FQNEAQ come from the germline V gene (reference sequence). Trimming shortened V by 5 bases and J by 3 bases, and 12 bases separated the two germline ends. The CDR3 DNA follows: TGTGCCAGCAGCCAGCCAGGGTTAACAGATACGCAGTATTTT. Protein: CASSQPGLTDTQYF.

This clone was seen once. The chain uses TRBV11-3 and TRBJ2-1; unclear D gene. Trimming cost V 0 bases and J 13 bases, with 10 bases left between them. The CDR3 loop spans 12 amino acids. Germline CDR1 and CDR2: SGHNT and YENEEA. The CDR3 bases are TGTGCCAGCAGCTTAGACGCCGACGGTCAGTTCTTC. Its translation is CASSLDADGQFF.

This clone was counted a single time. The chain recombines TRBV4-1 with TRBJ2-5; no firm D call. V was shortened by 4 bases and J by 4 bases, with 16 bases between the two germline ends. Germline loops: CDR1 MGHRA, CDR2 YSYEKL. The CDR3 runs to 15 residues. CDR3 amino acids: CASSLLLAQSETQYF. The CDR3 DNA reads TGCGCCAGCAGCCTCCTCTTGGCACAGTCAGAGACCCAGTACTTC.

CDR3 DNA sequence: TGCGCCAGCAGCTCCGCATCTCCCCGGGCTAACGAGCAGTACTTC. Encoded protein: CASSSASPRANEQYF. The genes are TRBV5-1 and TRBJ2-7; unclear D gene. In germline, CDR1 is SGHRS, CDR2 YFSETQ. The V gene lost 3 bases and the J gene lost 5 bases, with 18 bases spanning the gap. CDR3 length: 15 residues.

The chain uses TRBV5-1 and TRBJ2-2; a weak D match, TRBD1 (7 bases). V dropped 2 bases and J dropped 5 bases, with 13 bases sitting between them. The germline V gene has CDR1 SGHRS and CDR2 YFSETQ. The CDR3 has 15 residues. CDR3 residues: CASSLDAGGTGELFF. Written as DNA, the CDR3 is TGCGCCAGCAGCTTAGACGCAGGGGGGACCGGGGAGCTGTTTTTT. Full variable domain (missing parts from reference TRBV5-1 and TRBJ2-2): KAGVTQTPRYLIKTRGQQVTLSCSPISGHRSVSWYQQTPGQGLQFLFEYFSETQRNKGNFPGRFSGRQFSNSRSEMNVSTLELGDSALYLCASSLDAGGTGELFFGEGSRLTVL.

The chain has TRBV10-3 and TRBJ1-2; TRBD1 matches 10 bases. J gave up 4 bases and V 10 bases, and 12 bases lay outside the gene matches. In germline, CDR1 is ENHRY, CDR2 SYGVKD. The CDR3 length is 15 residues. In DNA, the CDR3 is TGTGCCACGAACCCCGGGACAGGGGCGATCTATGGCTACACCTTC. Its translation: CATNPGTGAIYGYTF.

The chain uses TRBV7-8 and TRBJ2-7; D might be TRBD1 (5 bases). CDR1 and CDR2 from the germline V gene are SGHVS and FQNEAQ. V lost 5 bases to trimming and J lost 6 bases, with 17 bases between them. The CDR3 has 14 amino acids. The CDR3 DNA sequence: TGTGCCAGCAGCCGCTTAGTTATAAGGGGCGAGCAGTACTTC. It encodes CASSRLVIRGEQYF.

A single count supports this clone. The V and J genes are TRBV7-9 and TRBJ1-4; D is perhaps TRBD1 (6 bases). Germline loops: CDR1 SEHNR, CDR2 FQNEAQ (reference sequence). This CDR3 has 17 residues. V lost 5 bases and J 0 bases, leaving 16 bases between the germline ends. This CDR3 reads CASSRGQPGSTNEKLFF. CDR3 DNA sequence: TGTGCCAGCAGCCGAGGACAGCCAGGGTCAACTAATGAAAAACTGTTTTTT.

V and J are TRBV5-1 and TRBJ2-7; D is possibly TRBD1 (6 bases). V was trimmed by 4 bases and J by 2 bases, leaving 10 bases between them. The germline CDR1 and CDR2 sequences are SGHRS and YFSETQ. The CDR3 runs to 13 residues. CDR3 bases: TGCGCCAGCAGCAAGGGACATCCCTACGAGCAGTACTTC. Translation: CASSKGHPYEQYF. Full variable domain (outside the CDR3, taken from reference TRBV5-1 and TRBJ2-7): KAGVTQTPRYLIKTRGQQVTLSCSPISGHRSVSWYQQTPGQGLQFLFEYFSETQRNKGNFPGRFSGRQFSNSRSEMNVSTLELGDSALYLCASSKGHPYEQYFGPGTRLTVT.

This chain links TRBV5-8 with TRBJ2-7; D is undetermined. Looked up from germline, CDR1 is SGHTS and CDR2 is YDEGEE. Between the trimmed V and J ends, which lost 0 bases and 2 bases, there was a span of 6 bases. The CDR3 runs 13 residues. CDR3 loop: CASSLGRPYEQYF. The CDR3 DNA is TGTGCCAGCAGCTTGGGCAGGCCCTACGAGCAGTACTTC.

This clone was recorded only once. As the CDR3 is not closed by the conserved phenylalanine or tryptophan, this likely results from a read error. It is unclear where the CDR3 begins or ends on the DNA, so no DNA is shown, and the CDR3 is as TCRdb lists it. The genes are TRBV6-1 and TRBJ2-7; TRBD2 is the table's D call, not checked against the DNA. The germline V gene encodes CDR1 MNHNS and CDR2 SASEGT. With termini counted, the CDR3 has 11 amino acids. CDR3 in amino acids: CASSEMSGTTL.